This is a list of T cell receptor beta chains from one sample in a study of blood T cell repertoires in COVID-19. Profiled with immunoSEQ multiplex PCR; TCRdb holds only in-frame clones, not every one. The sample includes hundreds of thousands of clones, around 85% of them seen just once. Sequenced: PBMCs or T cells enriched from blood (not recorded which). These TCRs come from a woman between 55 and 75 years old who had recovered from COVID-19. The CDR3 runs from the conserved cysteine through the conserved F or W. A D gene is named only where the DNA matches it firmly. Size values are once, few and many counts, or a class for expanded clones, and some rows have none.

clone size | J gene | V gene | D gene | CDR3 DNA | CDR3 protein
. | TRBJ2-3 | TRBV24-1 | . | TGTGCCACCGCAGAAAATACAGATACGCAGTATTTT | CATAENTDTQYF
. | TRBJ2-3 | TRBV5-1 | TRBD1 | TGCGCCAGCAGCATACGGGGACAGGGGGTTGCAGATACGCAGTATTTT | CASSIRGQGVADTQYF
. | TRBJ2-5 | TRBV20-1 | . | TGCAGTGCTAGTAGGTGGTCTGACGGGGAGACCCAGTACTTC | CSASRWSDGETQYF
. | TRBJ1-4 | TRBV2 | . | TGTGCCAGCAGTGAACAGAATGAAAAACTGTTTTTT | CASSEQNEKLFF
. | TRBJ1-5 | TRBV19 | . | TGTGCCAGTAGTATTTATTTCGGACACTATAGCAATCAGCCCCAGCATTTT | CASSIYFGHYSNQPQHF
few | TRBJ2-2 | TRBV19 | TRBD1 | TGTGCCAGTAGTATGGTGGACAGGGGATCCACCGGGGAGCTGTTTTTT | CASSMVDRGSTGELFF
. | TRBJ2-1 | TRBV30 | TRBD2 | TGTGCCTGGAGTACGGCGGGGGGCAATGAGCAGTTCTTC | CAWSTAGGNEQFF
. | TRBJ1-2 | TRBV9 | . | TGTGCCAGCAGTTCCTCGGGGGACTATGGCTACACCTTC | CASSSSGDYGYTF
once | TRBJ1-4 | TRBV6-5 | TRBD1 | TGTGCCAGTTTTGGGACAGTTGGAAAACTGTTTTTT | CASFGTVGKLFF
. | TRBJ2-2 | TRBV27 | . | TGTGCCAGCAGTCCCCTCCCTCCGGGGTTGAAGCTGTTTTTT | CASSPLPPGLKLFF
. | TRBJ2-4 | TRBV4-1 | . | TGCGCCAGCAGCCAAGCAGGTCCCCTAGCCAAAAACATTCAGTACTTC | CASSQAGPLAKNIQYF
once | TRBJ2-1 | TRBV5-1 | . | TGCGCCAGCAGCTTGAGAACACGTGACTACAATGAGCAGTTCTTC | CASSLRTRDYNEQFF
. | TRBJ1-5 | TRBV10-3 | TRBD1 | TGTGCCATCAGTACAGGACAGGCCCCCAATCAGCCCCAGCATTTT | CAISTGQAPNQPQHF
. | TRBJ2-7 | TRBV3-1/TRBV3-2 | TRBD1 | TGTGCCAGCAGCCAAGGGGCCAGGGGGTACGAGCAGTACTTC | CASSQGARGYEQYF
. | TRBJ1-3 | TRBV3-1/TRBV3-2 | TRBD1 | TGTGCCAGCAGCCAATTAGGGGGCAGGGGCGCTGGAAACACCATATATTTT | CASSQLGGRGAGNTIYF
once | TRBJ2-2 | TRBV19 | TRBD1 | TGTGCCAGTAGTATGGACAGGGGGATCAGCGGGGAGCTGTTTTTT | CASSMDRGISGELFF
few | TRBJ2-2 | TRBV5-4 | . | TGTGCCAGCAGCTCCCCCACAGGTCACACCGGGGAGCTGTTTTTT | CASSSPTGHTGELFF
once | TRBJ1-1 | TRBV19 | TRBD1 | TGTGCCAGTTGTAACAGGGGGCACTCCCTTTCGCGAACCGACACTGAAGCTTTCTTT | CASCNRGHSLSRTDTEAFF
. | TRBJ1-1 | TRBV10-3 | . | TGTGCCATCAGTGAGTCGCAGGTATGGGCTTTCTTT | CAISESQVWAFF
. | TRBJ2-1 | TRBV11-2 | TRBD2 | TGTGCCAGCAGCGCGGAGGCTAGCGGAGAAAATGAGCAGTTCTTC | CASSAEASGENEQFF
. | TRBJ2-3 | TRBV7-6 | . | TGTGCCAGCAGCTTAATCCCCGGGGATACGCAGTATTTT | CASSLIPGDTQYF
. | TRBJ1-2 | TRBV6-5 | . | TGTGCCAGCGTAACCGGGACTGCTTATGGCTACACCTTC | CASVTGTAYGYTF
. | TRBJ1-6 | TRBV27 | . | TGTGCCAGCAGGAAACAGGGTTCCCATAATTCACCCCTCCACTTT | CASRKQGSHNSPLHF